This entry describes one T cell receptor beta chain. Its target is unknown. The CDR3 sequence is 13 residues long. Germline V gene data show CDR1 as LNHDA and CDR2 as SQIVND (reference sequence). Trimming removed 8 bases at V and 0 bases at J, with 8 bases between. This entry comes from a study of lymphopenia after photon versus proton radiotherapy. Overall study results and limits: Photon-treated patients lost naive T cells and TCR diversity; proton-treated stayed stable. Oligoclonal CD8+ Temra expansion after nadir drove photon patients' diversity drop. Survival link was tested only in deceased patients; proton benefit remains a possibility.

The repertoire was sequenced with immunoSEQ multiplex PCR; TCRdb's copy has only in-frame clones and lacks some. The table has over 25,000 clones, 85% to 90% seen once. This chain connects TRBV19 to TRBJ1-5; D not resolved. The source is a woman in her forties or fifties with pancreatic cancer. The specimen comprised peripheral blood, sampled from a patient treated with photon-based radiotherapy. CDR3 in DNA: TGTGCCAGTGCCCCGAATAGCAATCAGCCCCAGCATTTT. This encodes CASAPNSNQPQHF.